This T cell receptor (beta chain) was sequenced during a study of blood T cell repertoires in COVID-19. The overall study: Samples representing acute and convalescent COVID-19 were sourced from the United States, Italy and Spain.

Enrolled during active infection, Seattle patients were then followed longitudinally. Per the original data handling: Amplified reference gene primers provided the basis for estimating nucleated cell counts. Here immunoSEQ multiplex PCR was the method, and the copy in TCRdb shows in-frame clones only, minus some. V and J calls and clone size come straight from that table; D and trimming were deduced from the DNA. The table lists 150,000 to 200,000 clones, around 85% of them singletons. Only one count was recorded for this clone. One end of the junction varies from germline; a read error may be responsible. Sequences were obtained from peripheral blood. This receptor was identified in a woman in her sixties or seventies with COVID-19, enrolled during active disease.

The CDR3 sequence is CASSQGLAGGSQGTQYF. CDR3 in DNA: TGTGCCAGCAGCCAGGGATTAGCGGGAGGTTCTCAAGGGACCCAGTACTTC. The chain couples TRBV14 to TRBJ2-5, with TRBD2 matching 10 bases. The germline V gene has CDR1 SGHDN and CDR2 FVKESK. This CDR3 is built from 17 residues.